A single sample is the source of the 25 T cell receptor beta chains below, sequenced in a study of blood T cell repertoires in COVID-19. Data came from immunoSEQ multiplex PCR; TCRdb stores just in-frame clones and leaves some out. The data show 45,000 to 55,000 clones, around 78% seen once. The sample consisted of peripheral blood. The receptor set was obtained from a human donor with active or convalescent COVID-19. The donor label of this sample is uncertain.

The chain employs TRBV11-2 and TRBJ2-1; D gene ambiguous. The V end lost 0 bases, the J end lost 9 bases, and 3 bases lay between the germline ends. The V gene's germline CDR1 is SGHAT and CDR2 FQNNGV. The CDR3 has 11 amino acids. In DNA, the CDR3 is TGTGCCAGCAGCTTAGAGAGTGAGCAGTTCTTC. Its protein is CASSLESEQFF.

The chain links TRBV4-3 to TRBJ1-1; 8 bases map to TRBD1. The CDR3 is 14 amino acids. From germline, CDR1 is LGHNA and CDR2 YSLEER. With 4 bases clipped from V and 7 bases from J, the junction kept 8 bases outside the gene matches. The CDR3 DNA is TGCGCCAGCAGCCCTGGACAGGGTTGGGATGAAGCTTTCTTT. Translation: CASSPGQGWDEAFF.

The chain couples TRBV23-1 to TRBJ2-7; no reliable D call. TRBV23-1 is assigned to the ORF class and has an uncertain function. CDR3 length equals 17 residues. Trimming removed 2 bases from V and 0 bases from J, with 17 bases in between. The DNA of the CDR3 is TGCGCCAGCAGTCAAGATAACAGAGCCTCCTCCTCCTACGAGCAGTACTTC. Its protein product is CASSQDNRASSSYEQYF.

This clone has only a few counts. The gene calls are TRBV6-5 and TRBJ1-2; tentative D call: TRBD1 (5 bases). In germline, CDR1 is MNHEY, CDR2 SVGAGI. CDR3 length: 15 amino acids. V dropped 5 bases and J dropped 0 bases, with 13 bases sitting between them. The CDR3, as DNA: TGTGCCAGCAGTCAGACAGCGAGCGCTAACTATGGCTACACCTTC. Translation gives CASSQTASANYGYTF.

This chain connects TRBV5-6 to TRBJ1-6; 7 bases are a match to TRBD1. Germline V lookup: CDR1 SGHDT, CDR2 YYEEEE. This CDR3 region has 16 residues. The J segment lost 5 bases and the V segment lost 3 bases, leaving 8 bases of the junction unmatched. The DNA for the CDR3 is TGTGCCAGCAGCTCAACACAGGGGCCCGATAATTCACCCCTCCACTTT. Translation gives CASSSTQGPDNSPLHF. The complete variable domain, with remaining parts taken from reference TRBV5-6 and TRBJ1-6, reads DAGVTQSPTHLIKTRGQQVTLRCSPKSGHDTVSWYQQALGQGPQFIFQYYEEEERQRGNFPDRFSGHQFPNYSSELNVNALLLGDSALYLCASSSTQGPDNSPLHFGNGTRLTVT.

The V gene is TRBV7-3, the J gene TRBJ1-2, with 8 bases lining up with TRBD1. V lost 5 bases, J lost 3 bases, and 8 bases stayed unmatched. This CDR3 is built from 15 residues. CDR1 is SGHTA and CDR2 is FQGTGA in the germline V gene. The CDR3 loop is CASSPRGQGDYGYTF. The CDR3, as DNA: TGTGCCAGCAGCCCAAGAGGACAGGGTGACTATGGCTACACCTTC.

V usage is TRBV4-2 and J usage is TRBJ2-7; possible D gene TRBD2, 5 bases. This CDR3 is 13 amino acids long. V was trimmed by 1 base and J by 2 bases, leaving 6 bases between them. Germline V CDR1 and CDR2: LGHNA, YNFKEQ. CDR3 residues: CASSQGETYEQYF. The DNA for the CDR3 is TGTGCCAGCAGCCAAGGGGAGACCTACGAGCAGTACTTC.

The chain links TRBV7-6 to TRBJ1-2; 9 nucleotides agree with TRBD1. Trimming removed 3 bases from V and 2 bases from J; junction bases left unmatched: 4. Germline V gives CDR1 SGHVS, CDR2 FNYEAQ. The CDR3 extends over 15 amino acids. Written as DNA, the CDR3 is TGTGCCAGCAGCTTGGGGACAGGGCCGAACTATGGCTACACCTTC. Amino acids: CASSLGTGPNYGYTF.

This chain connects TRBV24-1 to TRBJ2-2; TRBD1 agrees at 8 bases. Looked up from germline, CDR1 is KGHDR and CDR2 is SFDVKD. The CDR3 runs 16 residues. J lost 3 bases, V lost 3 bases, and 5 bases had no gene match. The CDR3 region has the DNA TGTGCCACCAGTGATCTAGGACAGGGTGACACCGGGGAGCTGTTTTTT. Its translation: CATSDLGQGDTGELFF.

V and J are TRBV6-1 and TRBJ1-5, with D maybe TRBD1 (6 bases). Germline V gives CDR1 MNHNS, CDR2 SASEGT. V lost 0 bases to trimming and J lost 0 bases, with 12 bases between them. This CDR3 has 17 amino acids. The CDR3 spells CASSEALRTDSNQPQHF. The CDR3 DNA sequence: TGTGCCAGCAGTGAAGCGCTTCGGACAGATAGCAATCAGCCCCAGCATTTT.

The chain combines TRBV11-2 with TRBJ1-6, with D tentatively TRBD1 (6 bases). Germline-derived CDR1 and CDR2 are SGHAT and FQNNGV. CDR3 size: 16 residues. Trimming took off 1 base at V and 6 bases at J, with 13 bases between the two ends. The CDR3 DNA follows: TGTGCCAGCAGCTTAGGATCTGGCAGGGGTAATTCACCCCTCCACTTT. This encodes CASSLGSGRGNSPLHF.

CDR3: CASSLRREGREQYF. CDR3 bases: TGCGCCAGCAGCTTAAGGCGGGAGGGCCGCGAGCAGTACTTC. The rearrangement uses TRBV5-1 and TRBJ2-7; 9 bases align to TRBD2. Germline CDR1 is SGHRS and CDR2 is YFSETQ. The V segment lost 2 bases and the J segment 6 bases; nucleotides outside the gene matches: 6. This CDR3 region has 14 residues.

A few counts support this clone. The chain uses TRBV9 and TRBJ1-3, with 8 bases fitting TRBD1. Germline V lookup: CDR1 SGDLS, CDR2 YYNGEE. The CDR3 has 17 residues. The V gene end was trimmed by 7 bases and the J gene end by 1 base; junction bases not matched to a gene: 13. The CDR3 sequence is CASEGTGPLGSGNTIYF. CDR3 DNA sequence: TGTGCCAGCGAGGGGACAGGCCCCTTGGGGTCTGGAAACACCATATATTTT.

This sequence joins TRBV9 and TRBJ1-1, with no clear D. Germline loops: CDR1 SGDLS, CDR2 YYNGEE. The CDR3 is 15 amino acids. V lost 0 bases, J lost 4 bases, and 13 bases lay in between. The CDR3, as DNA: TGTGCCAGCAGCGTAGCTATATCGCCTGGCACTGAAGCTTTCTTT. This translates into CASSVAISPGTEAFF.

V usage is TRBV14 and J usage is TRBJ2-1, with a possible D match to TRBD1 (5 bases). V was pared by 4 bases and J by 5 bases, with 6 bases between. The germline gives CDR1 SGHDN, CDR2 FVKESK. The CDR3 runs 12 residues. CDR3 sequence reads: CASSPTDNEQFF. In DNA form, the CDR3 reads TGTGCCAGCAGCCCGACAGACAATGAGCAGTTCTTC. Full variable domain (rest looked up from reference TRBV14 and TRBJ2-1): EAGVTQFPSHSVIEKGQTVTLRCDPISGHDNLYWYRRVMGKEIKFLLHFVKESKQDESGMPNNRFLAERTGGTYSTLKVQPAELEDSGVYFCASSPTDNEQFFGPGTRLTVL.

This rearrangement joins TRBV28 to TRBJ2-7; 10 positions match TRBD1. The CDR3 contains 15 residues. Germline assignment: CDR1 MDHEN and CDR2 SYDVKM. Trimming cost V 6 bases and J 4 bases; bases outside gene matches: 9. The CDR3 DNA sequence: TGTGCCAGCAGGGACAGGACAGGGGGTCTTTACGAGCAGTACTTC. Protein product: CASRDRTGGLYEQYF.

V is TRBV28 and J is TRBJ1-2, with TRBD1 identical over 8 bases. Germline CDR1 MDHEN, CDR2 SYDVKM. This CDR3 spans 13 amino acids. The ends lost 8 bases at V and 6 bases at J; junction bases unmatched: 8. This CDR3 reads CASRRTGWDGYTF. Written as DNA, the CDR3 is TGTGCCAGCCGTAGGACAGGGTGGGATGGCTACACCTTC.

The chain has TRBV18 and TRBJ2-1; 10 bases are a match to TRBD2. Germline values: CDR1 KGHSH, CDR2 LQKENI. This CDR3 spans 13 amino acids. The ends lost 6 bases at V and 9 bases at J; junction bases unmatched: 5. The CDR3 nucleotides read TGTGCCAGCTCTAGCGGGAGGTCGGGTGAGCAGTTCTTC. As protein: CASSSGRSGEQFF.

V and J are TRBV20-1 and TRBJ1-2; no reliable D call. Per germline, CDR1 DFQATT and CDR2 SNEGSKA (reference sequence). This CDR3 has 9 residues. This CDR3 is CSVNYGYTF. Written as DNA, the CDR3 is TGCAGCGTTAACTATGGCTACACCTTC.

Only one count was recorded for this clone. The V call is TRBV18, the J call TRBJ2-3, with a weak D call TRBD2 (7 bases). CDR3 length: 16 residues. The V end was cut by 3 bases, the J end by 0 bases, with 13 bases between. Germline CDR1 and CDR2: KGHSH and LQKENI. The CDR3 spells CASSPRGGLSTDTQYF. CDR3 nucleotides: TGTGCCAGCTCACCGCGCGGGGGCCTTAGCACAGATACGCAGTATTTT.

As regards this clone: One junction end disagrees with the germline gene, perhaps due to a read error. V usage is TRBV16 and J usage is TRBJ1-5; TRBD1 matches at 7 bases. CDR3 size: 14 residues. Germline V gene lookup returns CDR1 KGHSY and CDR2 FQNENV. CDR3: CASSETRGNQPQHF. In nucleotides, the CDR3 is TGTGCGAGCAGTGAGACCAGGGGGAATCAGCCCCAGCATTTT.

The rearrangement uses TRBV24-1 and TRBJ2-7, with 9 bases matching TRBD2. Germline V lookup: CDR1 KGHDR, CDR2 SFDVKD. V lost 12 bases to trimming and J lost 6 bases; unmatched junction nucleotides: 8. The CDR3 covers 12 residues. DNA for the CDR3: TGTGCCTCAGGTGGTAGCGGGAGCGAGCAGTACTTC. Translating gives CASGGSGSEQYF.

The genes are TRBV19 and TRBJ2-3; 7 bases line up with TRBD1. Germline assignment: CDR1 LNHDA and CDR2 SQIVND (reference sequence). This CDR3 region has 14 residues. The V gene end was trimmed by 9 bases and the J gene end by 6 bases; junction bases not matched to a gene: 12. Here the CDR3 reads CASSTGWGWDTQYF. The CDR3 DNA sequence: TGTGCCAGCTCGACAGGGTGGGGTTGGGATACGCAGTATTTT.

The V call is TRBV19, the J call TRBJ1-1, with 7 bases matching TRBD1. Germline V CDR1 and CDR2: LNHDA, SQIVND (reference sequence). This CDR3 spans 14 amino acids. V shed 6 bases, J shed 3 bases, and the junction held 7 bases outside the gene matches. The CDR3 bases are TGTGCCAGTAGGAAAGGGGGCATGGACACTGAAGCTTTCTTT. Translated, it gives CASRKGGMDTEAFF. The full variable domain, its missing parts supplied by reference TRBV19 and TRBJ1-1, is DGGITQSPKYLFRKEGQNVTLSCEQNLNHDAMYWYRQDPGQGLRLIYYSQIVNDFQKGDIAEGYSVSREKKESFPLTVTSAQKNPTAFYLCASRKGGMDTEAFFGQGTRLTVV.

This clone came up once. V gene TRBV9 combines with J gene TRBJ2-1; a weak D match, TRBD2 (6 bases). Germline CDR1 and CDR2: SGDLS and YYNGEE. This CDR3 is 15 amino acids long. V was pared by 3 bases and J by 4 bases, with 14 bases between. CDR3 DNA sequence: TGTGCCAGCAGCGCCTCGGGAGCCCTTTACAATGAGCAGTTCTTC. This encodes CASSASGALYNEQFF.